The table lists the clone carrying this T cell receptor beta chain with many counts. What it recognizes is unknown. This CDR3 has 13 residues. Germline CDR1 is MNHEY and CDR2 is SVGAGI. V dropped 0 bases and J dropped 2 bases, with 5 bases sitting between them. TCRdb reprocessed the 5' RACE reads with MiXCR, giving one entry per CDR3 protein. The sample lists more than 450,000 distinct CDR3 sequences; roughly 18% were seen once. This entry is derived from a study of T-cell memory formation after mild COVID-19. The wider study: The two donors had largely donor-specific TCR clusters.

Whole-study findings and limits: Clonal second-wave expansions that peaked on day 37 had unconfirmed SARS-CoV-2 specificity.

The receptor was derived from an adult woman who had mild COVID-19 (a few samples of this study predate the infection). Cell type and time point are not known. V usage is TRBV6-5 and J usage is TRBJ2-7, with no clear D. What was sequenced was PBMCs or a T cell subset sorted from them (not recorded which). The CDR3 spells CASSYSSTYEQYF. In DNA form, the CDR3 reads TGTGCCAGCAGTTACTCGAGCACCTACGAGCAGTACTTC.